Presented here are 13 T cell receptor beta chains from one specimen sequenced in a study of T cell responses to AZD1222 COVID-19 vaccine. Sequencing was performed with immunoSEQ multiplex PCR; in TCRdb, only in-frame clones are kept and a portion is missing. The sample records 75,000 to 100,000 clones, 70% to 90% being singletons. The source material was peripheral blood, sampled on day 0 of AZD1222 vaccination. Source of these receptors: an adult in good health.

V gene TRBV7-2 combines with J gene TRBJ2-7; 9 bases map to TRBD1. Germline V gives CDR1 SGHTA, CDR2 FQGNSA. The junction had 6 bases not matched to a gene; V was cut back by 6 bases and J by 3 bases. CDR3 length: 14 amino acids. The CDR3 spells CASRSTGQGYEQYF. The CDR3 DNA follows: TGTGCCAGCAGGAGCACGGGACAGGGCTACGAGCAGTACTTC.

The rearrangement uses TRBV12-3 or TRBV12-4 and TRBJ1-2, with D unresolved. This CDR3 contains 11 residues. Deletions cut 2 bases from V and 8 bases from J, with 6 bases between. The CDR3 region is CASSLSRGYTF. CDR3 sequence (DNA): TGTGCCAGCAGTTTATCCAGGGGCTACACCTTC.

Only one count was recorded for this clone. The chain carries TRBV12-5 and TRBJ2-7; possibly TRBD1 or TRBD2 for D (5 bases each). The CDR3 is made up of 15 amino acids. Looked up from germline, CDR1 is LGHNT and CDR2 is FRNRAP. The V end was cut by 0 bases, the J end by 3 bases, with 12 bases between. For the CDR3, the DNA is TGTGCTAGTGGTTTGGTACTCGGGGCGGGCTACGAGCAGTACTTC. As protein: CASGLVLGAGYEQYF.

The chain couples TRBV11-2 to TRBJ2-7; 12 nucleotides align to TRBD2. Trimming cost V 6 bases and J 2 bases; bases outside gene matches: 8. Germline V gives CDR1 SGHAT, CDR2 FQNNGV. The CDR3 extends over 16 amino acids. CDR3 sequence reads: CASSYRLAGATYEQYF. CDR3 sequence (DNA): TGTGCCAGCAGTTACCGACTAGCGGGAGCAACCTACGAGCAGTACTTC.

This chain joins TRBV5-1 and TRBJ2-7; D not certain. This CDR3 is 14 amino acids long. From germline, CDR1 is SGHRS and CDR2 YFSETQ. The V end lost 0 bases, the J end lost 1 base, and 8 bases lay between the germline ends. DNA for the CDR3: TGCGCCAGCAGCTTGGGGCCGGGTTCCTACGAGCAGTACTTC. It encodes CASSLGPGSYEQYF.

The rearrangement uses TRBV2 and TRBJ1-4, with 9 nucleotides matching TRBD1. J lost 0 bases, V lost 6 bases, and 2 bases had no gene match. The CDR3 runs 15 residues. CDR1 is SNHLY and CDR2 is FYNNEI in the germline V gene. In nucleotides, the CDR3 is TGTGCCAGCAGGGGGACAGGGACAACTAATGAAAAACTGTTTTTT. Its protein is CASRGTGTTNEKLFF. Full variable domain (outside the CDR3, taken from reference TRBV2 and TRBJ1-4): EPEVTQTPSHQVTQMGQEVILRCVPISNHLYFYWYRQILGQKVEFLVSFYNNEISEKSEIFDDQFSVERPDGSNFTLKIRSTKLEDSAMYFCASRGTGTTNEKLFFGSGTQLSVL.

This chain uses TRBV5-1 with TRBJ2-1, with 10 bases that match TRBD2. The junction had 8 bases not matched to a gene; V was cut back by 4 bases and J by 4 bases. This CDR3 contains 16 residues. The V gene's germline CDR1 is SGHRS and CDR2 YFSETQ. CDR3 DNA: TGCGCCAGCAGCCGCGAAGCGGGAGGGGGGTACAATGAGCAGTTCTTC. This translates into CASSREAGGGYNEQFF.

The V call is TRBV19, the J call TRBJ1-2; tentative D call: TRBD1 (5 bases). CDR3 size: 13 residues. Trimming pared 1 base from V and 8 bases from J, leaving 11 bases between. Germline V gene sequence: CDR1 LNHDA, CDR2 SQIVND (reference sequence). The CDR3 DNA follows: TGTGCCAGTAGTATAGGGGGGGTACGCGGCTACACCTTC. This translates into CASSIGGVRGYTF.

V and J are TRBV6-5 and TRBJ1-3; D remains ambiguous. CDR1 and CDR2 from the germline V gene are MNHEY and SVGAGI. The CDR3 is 12 amino acids. The ends were cut back, 7 bases at V and 4 bases at J, with 8 bases in the middle. Written as DNA, the CDR3 is TGTGCCAGCATTCCCTCAGGAAACACCATATATTTT. Translated, it gives CASIPSGNTIYF.

The chain uses TRBV7-6 and TRBJ2-1, with 7 bases matching TRBD2. V lost 4 bases to trimming and J lost 5 bases; unmatched junction nucleotides: 11. The CDR3 is 16 residues long. The V gene's germline CDR1 is SGHVS and CDR2 FNYEAQ. The CDR3, as DNA: TGTGCCAGCAGCTCCATGCGGGGGAGCTACAACAATGAGCAGTTCTTC. Its protein product is CASSSMRGSYNNEQFF.

The chain has TRBV12-5 and TRBJ2-2; 12 bases agree with TRBD2. CDR3 length: 18 amino acids. The ends lost 0 bases at V and 6 bases at J; junction bases unmatched: 8. Germline V gene data show CDR1 as LGHNT and CDR2 as FRNRAP. The chain's CDR3 is CASGLVRSTSGSPGELFF. Written as DNA, the CDR3 is TGTGCTAGTGGTTTGGTACGGTCGACTAGCGGGAGTCCCGGGGAGCTGTTTTTT.

The rearrangement uses TRBV5-8 and TRBJ1-2; no definite D call. The CDR3 consists of 12 residues. CDR1 is SGHTS, CDR2 YDEGEE, per germline. Trimming cost V 5 bases and J 6 bases, with 11 bases left between them. The CDR3 spells CASRGTGDGYTF. The CDR3 coding sequence is TGTGCCAGCAGAGGCACTGGGGATGGCTACACCTTC.

This chain links TRBV6-6 with TRBJ1-6, with TRBD1 identical over 9 bases. The germline CDR1 and CDR2 sequences are MNHNY and SVGAGI (reference sequence). V trimming: 5 bases; J trimming: 11 bases; junction bases outside the gene matches: 7. The CDR3 runs to 14 residues. CDR3 sequence (DNA): TGTGCCAGCAGTCAGGGACAGGGTTTGACACCCCTCCACTTT. It encodes CASSQGQGLTPLHF.